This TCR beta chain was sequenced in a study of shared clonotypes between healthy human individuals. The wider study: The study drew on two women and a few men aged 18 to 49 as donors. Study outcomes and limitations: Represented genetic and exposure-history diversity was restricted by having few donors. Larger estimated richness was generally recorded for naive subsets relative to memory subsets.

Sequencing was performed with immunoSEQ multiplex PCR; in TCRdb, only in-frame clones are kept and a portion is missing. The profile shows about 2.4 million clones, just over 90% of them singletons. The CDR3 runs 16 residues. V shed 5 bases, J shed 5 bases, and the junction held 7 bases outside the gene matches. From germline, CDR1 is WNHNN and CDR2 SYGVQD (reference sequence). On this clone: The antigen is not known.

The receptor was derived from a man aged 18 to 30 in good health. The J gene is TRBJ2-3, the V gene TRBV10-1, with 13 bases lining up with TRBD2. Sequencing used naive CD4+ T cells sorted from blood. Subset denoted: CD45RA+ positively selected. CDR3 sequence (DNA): TGCGCCAGCAGTAACCCCGGACTAGCGGGGGAAGATACGCAGTATTTT. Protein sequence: CASSNPGLAGEDTQYF.